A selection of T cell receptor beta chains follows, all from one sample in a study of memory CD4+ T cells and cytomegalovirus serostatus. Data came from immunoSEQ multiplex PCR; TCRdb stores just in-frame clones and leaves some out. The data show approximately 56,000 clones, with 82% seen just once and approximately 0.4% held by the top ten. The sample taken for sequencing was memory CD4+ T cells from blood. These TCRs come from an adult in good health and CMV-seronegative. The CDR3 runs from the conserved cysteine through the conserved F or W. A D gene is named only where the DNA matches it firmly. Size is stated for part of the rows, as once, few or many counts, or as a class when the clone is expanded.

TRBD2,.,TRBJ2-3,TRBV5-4,CASSLGDYRNTQYF,TGTGCCAGCAGCTTGGGGGACTACCGAAATACGCAGTATTTT
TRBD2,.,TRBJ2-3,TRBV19,CASSPSRLAGARTDTQYF,TGTGCCAGTAGTCCCTCCAGACTAGCGGGGGCCCGCACAGATACGCAGTATTTT
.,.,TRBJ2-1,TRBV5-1,CASSLWQGGLYNEQFF,TGCGCCAGCAGCTTGTGGCAGGGGGGACTCTACAATGAGCAGTTCTTC
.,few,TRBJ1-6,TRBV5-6,CASSTRGRQLYNSPLHF,TGTGCCAGCAGCACACGGGGGCGCCAACTCTATAATTCACCCCTCCACTTT
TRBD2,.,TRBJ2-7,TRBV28,CVSGSGNHVYEQYF,TGTGTCAGCGGGAGCGGGAACCACGTTTACGAGCAGTACTTC
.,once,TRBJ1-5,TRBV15,CATSRGGASNQPQHF,TGTGCCACCAGCAGGGGGGGGGCAAGCAATCAGCCCCAGCATTTT
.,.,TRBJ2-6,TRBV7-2,CASSSYIYSGANVLTF,TGTGCCAGCAGCTCCTACATATACTCTGGGGCCAACGTCCTGACTTTC
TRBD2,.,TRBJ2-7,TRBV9,CASSVGGGGSSYEQYF,TGTGCCAGCAGCGTAGGAGGCGGGGGGAGCTCCTACGAGCAGTACTTC
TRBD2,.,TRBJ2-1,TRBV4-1,CASSQEVAGGPRNEQFF,TGCGCCAGCAGCCAAGAAGTAGCGGGGGGTCCCAGGAATGAGCAGTTCTTC
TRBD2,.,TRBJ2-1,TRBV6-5,CASNPTSGGYNEQFF,TGTGCCAGCAACCCTACTAGCGGGGGGTACAATGAGCAGTTCTTC
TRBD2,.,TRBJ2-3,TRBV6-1,CASARGGLTDTQYF,TGTGCCAGCGCGCGGGGGGGCCTAACAGATACGCAGTATTTT
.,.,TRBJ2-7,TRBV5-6,CASSFTGSHEQYF,TGTGCCAGCAGCTTTACAGGGTCCCACGAGCAGTACTTC
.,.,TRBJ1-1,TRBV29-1,CSVAVGTANTEAFF,TGCAGCGTTGCGGTAGGGACGGCGAACACTGAAGCTTTCTTT
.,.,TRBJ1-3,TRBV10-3,CAISRFSGNTIYF,TGTGCCATCAGCAGGTTCTCTGGAAACACCATATATTTT
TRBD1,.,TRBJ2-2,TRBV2,CASGTGVSGELFF,TGTGCCAGCGGGACAGGGGTGTCCGGGGAGCTGTTTTTT
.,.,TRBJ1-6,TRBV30,CAWSVRVESSLHF,TGTGCCTGGAGTGTACGGGTGGAATCCTCCCTCCACTTT
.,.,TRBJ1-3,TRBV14,CASSPNGPPGGNTIYF,TGTGCCAGCAGCCCTAACGGGCCCCCGGGTGGAAACACCATATATTTT
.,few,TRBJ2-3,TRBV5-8,CASSLARGPQGTQYF,TGTGCCAGCAGCTTGGCGAGGGGCCCGCAGGGTACGCAGTATTTT
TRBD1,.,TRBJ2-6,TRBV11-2,CASSLTGGGGANVLTF,TGTGCCAGCAGCTTGACAGGGGGCGGAGGGGCCAACGTCCTGACTTTC
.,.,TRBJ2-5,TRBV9,CASSPGEETQYF,TGTGCCAGCTCACCGGGGGAAGAGACCCAGTACTTC
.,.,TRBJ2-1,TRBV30,CAWRGDKDYNEQFF,TGTGCCTGGAGGGGGGACAAGGATTACAATGAGCAGTTCTTC
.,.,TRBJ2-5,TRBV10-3,CAIRRDSQETQYF,TGTGCCATCAGGCGGGACAGCCAAGAGACCCAGTACTTC
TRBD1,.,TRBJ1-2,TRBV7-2,CASSSTGERRYGYTF,TGTGCCAGCAGTTCCACAGGGGAGCGTAGGTATGGCTACACCTTC
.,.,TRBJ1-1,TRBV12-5,CASGLFRGTGMNTEAFF,TGTGCTAGTGGCCTCTTCCGGGGGACTGGGATGAACACTGAAGCTTTCTTT
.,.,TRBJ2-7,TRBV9,CASSVNEDRAYEQYF,TGTGCCAGCAGCGTAAACGAGGACCGCGCCTACGAGCAGTACTTC
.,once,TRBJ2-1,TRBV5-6,CASSLIRVNEQFF,TGTGCCAGCAGCTTGATAAGGGTTAATGAGCAGTTCTTC
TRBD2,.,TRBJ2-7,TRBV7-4,CASSPAGLAGWTYEQYF,TGTGCCAGCAGCCCTGCTGGACTAGCGGGGTGGACCTACGAGCAGTACTTC
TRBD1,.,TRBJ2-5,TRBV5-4,CASSLGTGGLDSETQYF,TGTGCCAGCAGCTTGGGGACAGGGGGCTTGGATTCGGAGACCCAGTACTTC
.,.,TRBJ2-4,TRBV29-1,CSVGRGGGGRGNIQYF,TGCAGCGTTGGTCGAGGGGGAGGGGGGCGCGGAAACATTCAGTACTTC
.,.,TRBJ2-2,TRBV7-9,CASSFGGRANTGELFF,TGTGCCAGCAGCTTCGGGGGGCGGGCGAACACCGGGGAGCTGTTTTTT
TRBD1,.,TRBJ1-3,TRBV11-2,CASSSHPTGYTIYF,TGTGCCAGCAGCTCGCACCCGACAGGGTACACCATATATTTT
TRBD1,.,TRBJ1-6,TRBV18,CASSPFAGTGGDSPLHF,TGTGCCAGCTCACCATTCGCCGGGACAGGGGGCGATTCACCCCTCCACTTT
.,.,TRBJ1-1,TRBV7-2,CASSAIGDTEAFF,TGTGCCAGCAGCGCTATCGGCGACACTGAAGCTTTCTTT
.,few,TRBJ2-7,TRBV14,CASSPAGNRLRYEQYF,TGTGCCAGCAGCCCCGCGGGAAATCGCCTGCGTTACGAGCAGTACTTC
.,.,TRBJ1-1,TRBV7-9,CASSAGGLEAFF,TGTGCCAGCAGCGCCGGAGGGCTTGAAGCTTTCTTT
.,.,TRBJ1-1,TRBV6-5,CASSYSGGGEAFF,TGTGCCAGCAGTTACTCTGGGGGTGGTGAAGCTTTCTTT
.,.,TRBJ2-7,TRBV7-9,CASSLYLDEQYF,TGTGCCAGCAGCTTATATCTCGACGAGCAGTACTTC
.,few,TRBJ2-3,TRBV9,CASSVAGRGADTQYF,TGTGCCAGCAGCGTAGCAGGGAGGGGGGCAGATACGCAGTATTTT
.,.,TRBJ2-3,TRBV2,CASSDSRQITDTQYF,TGTGCCAGCAGTGACTCGAGACAGATCACAGATACGCAGTATTTT
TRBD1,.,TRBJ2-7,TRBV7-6,CASSITGTGFYEQYF,TGTGCCAGCAGCATAACCGGGACAGGGTTCTACGAGCAGTACTTC
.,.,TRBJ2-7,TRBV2,CASRVLRGPDEQYF,TGTGCCAGCCGGGTGCTTCGAGGGCCCGACGAGCAGTACTTC
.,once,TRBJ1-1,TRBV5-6,CASSQTVNTEAFF,TGTGCCAGCAGCCAGACCGTGAACACTGAAGCTTTCTTT
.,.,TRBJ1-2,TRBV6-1,CASSAGSGYTF,TGTGCCAGCAGCGCGGGGTCCGGCTACACCTTC
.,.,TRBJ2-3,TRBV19,CASRGGGGRTDTQYF,TGTGCCAGTAGGGGGGGCGGGGGCCGCACAGATACGCAGTATTTT
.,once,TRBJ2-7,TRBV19,CATHGAFEQYF,TGTGCCACCCATGGGGCGTTCGAGCAGTACTTC
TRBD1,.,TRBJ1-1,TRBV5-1,CASSLFQGGTEAFF,TGCGCCAGCAGCTTGTTTCAGGGGGGCACTGAAGCTTTCTTT
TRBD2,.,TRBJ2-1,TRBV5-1,CASSSPRLAGGAEQFF,TGCGCCAGCAGCTCCCCAAGACTAGCGGGGGGTGCCGAGCAGTTCTTC
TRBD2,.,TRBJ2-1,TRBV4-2,CASSQDLSGGPYNEQFF,TGTGCCAGCAGCCAAGATTTAAGCGGGGGGCCTTACAATGAGCAGTTCTTC
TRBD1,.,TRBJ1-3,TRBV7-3,CASSLTTGPGNTIYF,TGTGCCAGCAGCTTAACGACAGGGCCCGGAAACACCATATATTTT
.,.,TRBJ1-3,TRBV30,CAWSTTGSFSGNTIYF,TGTGCCTGGAGTACTACGGGGTCCTTCTCTGGAAACACCATATATTTT
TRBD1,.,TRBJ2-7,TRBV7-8,CASSPTPTGVSYEQYF,TGTGCCAGCAGCCCCACTCCGACAGGGGTATCCTACGAGCAGTACTTC